This TCR beta chain was captured in a study of naive and memory T cell subsets. Both TRBC1 and TRBC2 were covered by a beta constant-region primer of two equimolar oligonucleotides. A 12-nucleotide UMI and the SP2 primer were added to the cDNA 3' end by oligonucleotide ligation. Each CDR3 protein is one row after TCRdb ran MiXCR on the UMI-ligation and nested PCR reads. This sample has 120,000 to 150,000 distinct CDR3 sequences; about 18% occur once, and the top ten carry about 0.13%. The trim removed 5 bases at V and 0 bases at J, leaving 10 bases unmatched. This CDR3 is built from 16 residues. Germline CDR1 reads SGHTA; CDR2 reads FQGNSA. This clonotype has only a few counts.

This receptor was identified in a human donor in good health. Sequenced input: naive CD4+ T cells from blood. This chain connects TRBV7-2 to TRBJ2-7; 7 bases are a match to TRBD2. The CDR3 DNA is TGTGCCAGCAGCCGGGGGGTTGGGGGGACCTCCTACGAGCAGTACTTC. Residues: CASSRGVGGTSYEQYF. The complete variable domain, with remaining parts taken from reference TRBV7-2 and TRBJ2-7, reads GAGVSQSPSNKVTEKGKDVELRCDPISGHTALYWYRQSLGQGLEFLIYFQGNSAPDKSGLPSDRFSAERTGGSVSTLTIQRTQQEDSAVYLCASSRGVGGTSYEQYFGPGTRLTVT.